This note documents a single T cell receptor (beta chain) sequence. This clonotype was counted many times. Its antigen remains unidentified. No base quality information exists; no much larger clone differs at one position. The record originates from a study of T cells in Graves' hyperthyroidism and ophthalmopathy (dated by TCRdb to about 2019). About the study as a whole: Peripheral blood samples were taken at the time of initial diagnosis, prior to any treatment. Prospective prediction of ophthalmopathy was tested in an independent validation cohort consisting of roughly 20 hyperthyroidism patients and around 16 patients who later progressed to ophthalmopathy. A discovery cohort of roughly 96 patients, about 44 with Graves' ophthalmopathy and about 58 with stable Graves' hyperthyroidism, was used to find distinguishing TCR V-J signatures. After blood sampling, hyperthyroidism patients were treated with methimazole at a starting dose of 30 mg daily, and ophthalmopathy patients were treated with high-dose intravenous methylprednisolone. The roughly 100 discovery patients were divided at random into training and test sets in a 7:3 ratio. The paper describes TCR Vbeta CDR3 sequencing of 120 to 150 peripheral blood samples, made up of around 41 ophthalmopathy patients, some 80 hyperthyroidism patients and about 17 progressor patients. Thyroid tissue and blood T-cell repertoires from about six Graves' hyperthyroidism patients were also compared in the study.

General findings and caveats noted by the study authors: Blood samples also contained most of the expanded thyroid clonotypes (frequency above 0.001), which suggests that blood repertoires may reflect thyroid immune responses. Ophthalmopathy was separated from stable hyperthyroidism by a 13 V-J signature model, with over 85% sensitivity and approximately 81% specificity obtained in cross-validation and 80%/75% obtained in testing. During validation, the model predicted progression to ophthalmopathy a median of about 6.3 months ahead of onset, with almost 71% sensitivity and 72.22% specificity. Sample size was not statistically predetermined, and investigators were not blinded to group allocation.

The germline ends are 20 bases apart after V is trimmed by 1 base and J by 3 bases. The cysteine opens and the phenylalanine closes a CDR3 of 18 amino acids. The retained sequence is limited to the CDR3, 54 bases, with the frame set at the first base. CDR1 and CDR2 were assigned from the germline V gene as MNHNS and SASEGT. TCR beta CDR3 regions were amplified from RNA transcripts. For the first round of RT-PCR on the TCR CDR3, the HTBI primer set was used together with the Qiagen OneStep RT-PCR kit. The libraries were constructed in a second round of multiplex PCR and then size-selected and purified. Libraries were sequenced paired-end with 100 bp reads on an Illumina HiSeq2000. Per the original workflow: Raw data were processed with SOAPnuke, discarding reads with adapters, uncalled bases, mean Phred below 15, or no exact constant-primer or identifier match. COPE v1.2.5 was used to merge high-quality paired reads, and clonotypes were defined as unique nucleotide sequences. Clonotypes were aligned to IMGT TRBV, TRBD and TRBJ reference segments using MiTCR v1.1. Analysis was restricted to V-J combinations with a frequency above 0.0001, which covered about 99% of repertoires. The TCS score was defined as F50 (clonal expansion) divided by E x V (chaos), with BLOSUM62-based TCRdist calculated between CDR3 peptides within each V-J. Welch's t-statistics and random forest reduced 514 V-J features to fewer than 15, which were used in a naive Bayes classifier (R e1071). TCRdb trimmed public reads at Q25 via fastp, called clones via MiXCR and kept in-frame beta chains. Entries are consolidated by CDR3 protein sequence, retaining the most common genes and DNA. The V and J calls come from TCRdb's annotation, not from the publication. The sample includes about 360,000 distinct CDR3 sequences, with over 10% observed a single time. The top ten clones comprise 9.2% of the sample.

Graves' hyperthyroidism was defined as stable when no progression to ophthalmopathy occurred over 18 months of follow-up. The hyperthyroidism patients were between 18 and 65 years old and newly diagnosed, with a disease duration of less than 2 months. Patients with uncontrolled infections, other autoimmune diseases, pregnancy or lactation were excluded. Diagnoses relied on clinical symptoms, serum thyroxine and TRAb, thyroid ultrasound and orbital computed tomography. PBMCs were separated from 10 ml of fresh peripheral blood using Ficoll-Paque density gradient centrifugation. Total RNA was extracted using Trizol reagent, and RNA quality was assessed on an Agilent 2100 Bioanalyzer.

This receptor chain uses TRBV6-1 and TRBJ2-3; no D gene is confidently identified. The sample comprised blood. The receptor comes from a woman between 18 and 29 years old with Graves' hyperthyroidism. For the CDR3, the sequence is CASSEDRVGNRRTDTQYF. The DNA sequence reads TGTGCCAGCAGTGAAGATAGGGTGGGGAATAGACGGACAGATACGCAGTATTTT.